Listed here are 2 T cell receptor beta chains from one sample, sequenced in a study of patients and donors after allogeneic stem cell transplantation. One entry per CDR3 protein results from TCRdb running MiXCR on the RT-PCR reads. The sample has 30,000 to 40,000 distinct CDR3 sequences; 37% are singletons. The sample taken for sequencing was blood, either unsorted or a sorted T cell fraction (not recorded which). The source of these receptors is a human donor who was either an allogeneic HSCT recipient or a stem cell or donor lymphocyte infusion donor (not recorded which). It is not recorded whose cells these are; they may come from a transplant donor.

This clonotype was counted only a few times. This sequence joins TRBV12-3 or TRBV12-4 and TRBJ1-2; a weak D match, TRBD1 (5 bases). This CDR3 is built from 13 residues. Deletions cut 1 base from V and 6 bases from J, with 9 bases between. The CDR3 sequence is CASSLGGRNGYTF. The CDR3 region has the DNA TGTGCCAGCAGTTTAGGGGGCAGGAATGGCTACACCTTC.

CDR3 amino acids: CASSFGQVNEQFF. CDR3 sequence (DNA): TGTGCCAGCAGTTTCGGACAGGTTAATGAGCAGTTCTTC. This chain joins TRBV12-3 or TRBV12-4 and TRBJ2-1, with 7 bases matching TRBD1. The CDR3 totals 13 residues. The V segment lost 3 bases and the J segment 7 bases; nucleotides outside the gene matches: 3.